These 29 T cell receptor beta chains were sequenced from one sample in a study of beta chain features in type 1 diabetes. The study reverse transcribed the entire isolated RNA, so it sequenced expressed TCRB transcripts. TCRdb's table, derived via immunoSEQ multiplex PCR, lists solely in-frame clones and lacks some. The sample includes hundreds of thousands of clones, roughly 15% of them seen just once. Source material: naive CD4+ T cells from blood. All receptors derive from a man between 18 and 29 years old in good health.

This clone appeared many times. The chain has TRBV28 and TRBJ2-1, with D perhaps matching TRBD2 (6 bases). Germline V gene sequence: CDR1 MDHEN, CDR2 SYDVKM. This CDR3 is built from 14 residues. Trimming shortened V by 6 bases and J by 0 bases, and 9 bases separated the two germline ends. As DNA, the CDR3 is TGTGCCAGCAGAGTAGCGGACTCCTACAATGAGCAGTTCTTC. This translates into CASRVADSYNEQFF.

The chain employs TRBV5-6 and TRBJ2-7; no clear D gene. Germline CDR1 and CDR2: SGHDT and YYEEEE. The CDR3 loop spans 11 amino acids. The ends were cut back, 0 bases at V and 4 bases at J, with 2 bases in the middle. The CDR3 DNA is TGTGCCAGCAGCTTGGGGTACGAGCAGTACTTC. It codes for CASSLGYEQYF.

The V and J genes are TRBV19 and TRBJ2-2; TRBD2 might be the D (6 bases). Trimming removed 4 bases at V and 0 bases at J, with 12 bases between. Germline V gives CDR1 LNHDA, CDR2 SQIVND (reference sequence). CDR3 size: 16 residues. The CDR3 region has the DNA TGTGCCAGTAGTACCCCTCGGACTACGAACACCGGGGAGCTGTTTTTT. Its translation: CASSTPRTTNTGELFF.

CDR3 DNA sequence: TGCGCCAGCAGCCAAGGGACAGCCTTCTCCTACGAGCAGTACTTC. This codes for CASSQGTAFSYEQYF. The rearrangement joins TRBV4-1 to TRBJ2-7; a possible D gene is TRBD1 (6 bases). V lost 1 base and J lost 0, with 10 bases in between. Germline V gives CDR1 MGHRA, CDR2 YSYEKL. The length of the CDR3 is 15 residues.

This clone was found a few times. The V call is TRBV5-4, the J call TRBJ2-3; D uncertain. The CDR3 loop spans 14 amino acids. Germline V lookup: CDR1 SGHNT, CDR2 YYREEE (reference sequence). Trimming left V 2 bases short and J 0 bases short, with 7 bases between. The CDR3 DNA reads as TGTGCCAGCAGCTTACGCATAAGCACAGATACGCAGTATTTT. This translates into CASSLRISTDTQYF.

J is TRBJ2-4 and V is TRBV1; TRBD1 is the table's D call, not checked against the DNA. TRBV1 is a known pseudogene. The CDR3 is made up of 20 amino acids. The CDR3 loop is CTSNLRPGQGIHLAKNIQYF. The CDR3 nucleotides are TGCACCAGCAACCTCCGGCCGGGACAGGGGATTCATCTAGCCAAAAACATTCAGTACTTC.

CDR3 in amino acids: CASSPRAGDRDTQYF. The CDR3 DNA reads TGTGCCAGCAGCCCACGGGCGGGGGACAGGGATACGCAGTATTTT. The V and J genes are TRBV7-3 and TRBJ2-3; D may be TRBD1 (8 bases). CDR1 SGHTA and CDR2 FQGTGA come from the germline V gene. V lost 5 bases to trimming and J lost 6 bases, with 18 bases between them. This CDR3 region has 15 residues.

This clone has only a few counts. CDR3 region: CASSLTRSGGNEQFF. As DNA, the CDR3 is TGTGCCAGCAGCTTGACACGTTCCGGGGGCAATGAGCAGTTCTTC. V usage is TRBV7-2 and J usage is TRBJ2-1, with TRBD2 as a possible D gene (6 bases). CDR3 length: 15 residues. V lost 3 bases to trimming and J lost 6 bases, with 15 bases between them. Germline CDR1 and CDR2: SGHTA and FQGNSA.

This clone turned up a few times. The chain links TRBV2 to TRBJ1-2; weak D call: TRBD1 (6 bases). Germline CDR1 reads SNHLY; CDR2 reads FYNNEI. V gave up 6 bases and J gave up 2 bases, with 10 bases separating them. There are 13 residues in the CDR3. The CDR3 protein is CASSGQKNYGYTF. CDR3 bases: TGTGCCAGCAGCGGACAGAAAAACTATGGCTACACCTTC.

This clone was seen ten or more times. The chain recombines TRBV7-9 with TRBJ1-2; no firm D call. Germline V gene lookup returns CDR1 SEHNR and CDR2 FQNEAQ (reference sequence). The V end was cut by 2 bases, the J end by 13 bases, with 8 bases between. This CDR3 region has 10 residues. This chain's CDR3 is CASSLSSTTF. CDR3 bases: TGTGCCAGCAGCTTATCTTCGACCACCTTC.

This clone has only a few counts. The J gene is TRBJ2-1, the V gene TRBV28; 7 bases map to TRBD1. CDR1 and CDR2 from the germline V gene are MDHEN and SYDVKM. CDR3 size: 13 residues. V trimming: 8 bases; J trimming: 6 bases; junction bases outside the gene matches: 7. The CDR3, as DNA: TGTGCCAGCTTAGACAGGGCCGGCAATGAGCAGTTCTTC. It yields the protein CASLDRAGNEQFF.

The DNA for the CDR3 is TGTGCCACCAGCAGAGAGTGGGGGACAGGGCCGCCAGATACGCAGTATTTT. Protein product: CATSREWGTGPPDTQYF. The gene calls are TRBV15 and TRBJ2-3; 9 bases line up with TRBD1. This CDR3 is built from 17 residues. Trimming at V came to 0 bases and at J to 4 bases, leaving 8 bases not matched to a gene. Germline V gene data show CDR1 as LNHNV and CDR2 as YYDKDF (reference sequence).

The chain combines TRBV2 with TRBJ2-7; D is uncertain. CDR1 SNHLY and CDR2 FYNNEI come from the germline V gene. This CDR3 spans 11 amino acids. Deletions cut 6 bases from V and 7 bases from J, with 10 bases between. CDR3 DNA: TGTGCCAGCAGGCTCCGGGTTGAGCAGTACTTC. Translating gives CASRLRVEQYF.

This clone was seen a few times. This CDR3 is CASSDRFYNEQFF. Written as DNA, the CDR3 is TGTGCCAGCAGTGACCGATTCTACAATGAGCAGTTCTTC. V usage is TRBV2 and J usage is TRBJ2-1; D unclear. The CDR3 covers 13 residues. Germline CDR1 and CDR2: SNHLY and FYNNEI. Trimming took off 3 bases at V and 3 bases at J, with 6 bases between the two ends.

The chain combines TRBV6-1 with TRBJ2-2, with 9 nucleotides matching TRBD1. The CDR3 sequence is 14 residues long. CDR1 and CDR2 from the germline V gene are MNHNS and SASEGT. The J segment lost 1 base and the V segment lost 8 bases, leaving 2 bases of the junction unmatched. CDR3 loop: CASPGQGNTGELFF. As DNA, the CDR3 is TGTGCCAGCCCGGGACAGGGGAACACCGGGGAGCTGTTTTTT.

The J gene is TRBJ1-5, the V gene TRBV27, with a weak D call TRBD1 (5 bases). Germline CDR1 MNHEY, CDR2 SMNVEV (reference sequence). CDR3 length: 17 residues. V was shortened by 0 bases and J by 2 bases, with 14 bases between the two germline ends. The CDR3, as DNA: TGTGCCAGCAGTTTATCCCCTCGGGGGACGGGCAATCAGCCCCAGCATTTT. It is translated as CASSLSPRGTGNQPQHF.

The V and J genes are TRBV4-2 and TRBJ2-1, with 9 nucleotides matching TRBD1. V shed 4 bases and J 0 bases; nucleotides not matched to a gene: 13. CDR3 length: 19 amino acids. Germline V gene lookup returns CDR1 LGHNA and CDR2 YNFKEQ. CDR3 sequence (DNA): TGTGCCAGCAGCCCAGAAGGGACAGGGATTAGTAGCTCCTACAATGAGCAGTTCTTC. This encodes CASSPEGTGISSSYNEQFF.

The chain couples TRBV13 to TRBJ2-2, with D perhaps matching TRBD2 (6 bases). From germline, CDR1 is PRHDT and CDR2 FYEKMQ (reference sequence). With 5 bases removed from V and 4 bases from J, the gap between germline ends came to 17 bases. The length of the CDR3 is 16 residues. CDR3 in DNA: TGTGCCAGCAGCCCTAAGACTAGTTTCGTCACCGGGGAGCTGTTTTTT. It is translated as CASSPKTSFVTGELFF.

The chain recombines TRBV18 with TRBJ2-7, with 7 bases lining up with TRBD2. The CDR3 is made up of 14 amino acids. V shed 6 bases, J shed 2 bases, and the junction held 7 bases outside the gene matches. CDR1 KGHSH and CDR2 LQKENI come from the germline V gene. The CDR3 nucleotides are TGTGCCAGCTCCCTGGAAAGCGGGACCTACGAGCAGTACTTC. Its translation is CASSLESGTYEQYF.

This clone was counted only a few times. V usage is TRBV19 and J usage is TRBJ2-7; the D is unclear. With 5 bases removed from V and 1 base from J, the gap between germline ends came to 15 bases. The germline V gene encodes CDR1 LNHDA and CDR2 SQIVND (reference sequence). The CDR3 totals 15 residues. DNA of the CDR3: TGTGCCAGTAGTGACGGTGGGGTGCTGTCCTACGAGCAGTACTTC. Its translation: CASSDGGVLSYEQYF. The full variable domain, its missing parts supplied by reference TRBV19 and TRBJ2-7, is DGGITQSPKYLFRKEGQNVTLSCEQNLNHDAMYWYRQDPGQGLRLIYYSQIVNDFQKGDIAEGYSVSREKKESFPLTVTSAQKNPTAFYLCASSDGGVLSYEQYFGPGTRLTVT.

The table lists this clone with a few counts. CDR3 protein: CASSYSLAGGYEQYF. Written as DNA, the CDR3 is TGTGCCAGCAGTTACTCTCTAGCGGGGGGCTACGAGCAGTACTTC. The V gene is TRBV6-5, the J gene TRBJ2-7; 11 nucleotides line up with TRBD2. Germline assignment: CDR1 MNHEY and CDR2 SVGAGI. J gave up 3 bases and V 0 bases, and 1 base lay outside the gene matches. The CDR3 has 15 amino acids.

Here the CDR3 DNA reads TGTGCCAGCATCAAAGGAGGGACCACCTACGAGCAGTACTTC. This translates into CASIKGGTTYEQYF. The rearrangement uses TRBV6-6 and TRBJ2-7; TRBD2 might be the D (6 bases). In germline, CDR1 is MNHNY, CDR2 SVGAGI (reference sequence). The germline V and J ends were trimmed by 7 bases and 2 bases, with 15 bases remaining between them. The CDR3 runs 14 residues.

This clone turned up a few times. The V and J genes are TRBV7-2 and TRBJ2-1, with D perhaps assigned TRBD1 or TRBD2 (5 bases each). Germline V gives CDR1 SGHTA, CDR2 FQGNSA. The CDR3 contains 13 residues. Trimming left V 5 bases short and J 5 bases short, with 10 bases between. CDR3 coding DNA: TGTGCCAGCAGCCTCGGGACCCACAATGAGCAGTTCTTC. Translating it yields CASSLGTHNEQFF.

The chain recombines TRBV18 with TRBJ2-1; D unclear. The germline CDR1 and CDR2 sequences are KGHSH and LQKENI. This CDR3 is 15 amino acids long. V gave up 6 bases and J gave up 4 bases, with 16 bases separating them. In DNA, the CDR3 is TGTGCCAGCTCCCCAATCTCTGGACCTTACAATGAGCAGTTCTTC. This sequence encodes CASSPISGPYNEQFF.

This clone was observed a few times. V usage is TRBV2 and J usage is TRBJ2-7; D unclear. There are 10 residues in the CDR3. Germline values: CDR1 SNHLY, CDR2 FYNNEI. The V and J ends lost 8 bases and 9 bases respectively, with 11 bases between them. The CDR3 sequence: CASSLFVQYF. The CDR3 DNA follows: TGTGCCAGCTCCCTCTTCGTGCAGTACTTC. The full variable domain, in which reference TRBV2 and TRBJ2-7 provide the parts outside the CDR3, is EPEVTQTPSHQVTQMGQEVILRCVPISNHLYFYWYRQILGQKVEFLVSFYNNEISEKSEIFDDQFSVERPDGSNFTLKIRSTKLEDSAMYFCASSLFVQYFGPGTRLTVT.

This clone was seen more than once but under ten times. In the same sample, other DNA sequences code for this CDR3. This rearrangement joins TRBV7-3 to TRBJ1-1; TRBD1 agrees at 8 bases. The CDR3 is 14 amino acids. The germline gives CDR1 SGHTA, CDR2 FQGTGA. The V gene end was trimmed by 2 bases and the J gene end by 4 bases; junction bases not matched to a gene: 3. The CDR3 nucleotides read TGTGCCAGCAGCTTAGCAGGGGGCGTCACTGAAGCTTTCTTT. Amino acid sequence: CASSLAGGVTEAFF.

This clone has more than one count but fewer than ten. This sequence joins TRBV7-9 and TRBJ2-5; D unclear. The CDR3 spans 12 residues. Deletions cut 7 bases from V and 4 bases from J, with 10 bases between. CDR1 and CDR2 (germline): SEHNR, FQNEAQ (reference sequence). The CDR3 here is CASTAVGETQYF. The CDR3 nucleotides read TGTGCCAGCACCGCCGTGGGAGAGACCCAGTACTTC.

This clone was seen a handful of times. The chain is built from TRBV4-2 and TRBJ1-2, with 7 bases matching TRBD1. Germline values: CDR1 LGHNA, CDR2 YNFKEQ. CDR3 length: 16 residues. V was pared by 1 base and J by 2 bases, with 7 bases of the junction left unmatched. In nucleotides, the CDR3 is TGTGCCAGCAGCCAAGTTACCGGGACAGTAAACTATGGCTACACCTTC. Its translation is CASSQVTGTVNYGYTF.

This clone was detected a few times. The CDR3 spells CSVERGANTGELFF. The CDR3 nucleotides are TGCAGCGTTGAAAGGGGAGCGAACACCGGGGAGCTGTTTTTT. The rearrangement uses TRBV29-1 and TRBJ2-2; either TRBD1 or TRBD2 may fit D (5 bases each). CDR3 size: 14 residues. The germline CDR1 and CDR2 sequences are SQVTM and ANQGSEA. V gave up 2 bases and J gave up 0 bases, with 7 bases separating them.